These 15 T cell receptor beta chains were all obtained from the same sample, sequenced in a study of T cell repertoires in cytomegalovirus infection. One entry per CDR3 protein, called by TCRdb with MiXCR from the reads. This table holds some 700,000 distinct CDR3 sequences, less than 40% found once. The material sequenced was PBMCs. These receptors originate from a human donor in good health (CMV status not recorded). Some clones in this sample may be carry-over from other donors' samples.

This clonotype was recorded at least ten times. The gene calls are TRBV11-2 and TRBJ2-2, with D possibly matching TRBD1 (5 bases). Trimming removed 7 bases at V and 6 bases at J, with 21 bases between. The germline V gene encodes CDR1 SGHAT and CDR2 FQNNGV. The CDR3 has 16 amino acids. Here the CDR3 DNA reads TGTGCCAGCATCCATAGAGTAGGGGTAGTTTCCGGGGAGCTGTTTTTT. Encoded protein: CASIHRVGVVSGELFF. The full variable domain, its missing parts supplied by reference TRBV11-2 and TRBJ2-2, is EAGVAQSPRYKIIEKRQSVAFWCNPISGHATLYWYQQILGQGPKLLIQFQNNGVVDDSQLPKDRFSAERLKGVDSTLKIQPAKLEDSAVYLCASIHRVGVVSGELFFGEGSRLTVL.

This clonotype has ten or more counts. At one end the junction does not follow the germline gene, possibly because of a read error. The chain recombines TRBV12-3 or TRBV12-4 with TRBJ2-2; D unclear. The CDR3 sequence is 12 residues long. CDR3 region: CASSLDTGELFF. The CDR3 DNA reads as TGTGCCAGCAGCTTAGACACCGGGGAGCTGTTTTTT.

The chain has TRBV7-2 and TRBJ2-7, with a possible D match to TRBD2 (6 bases). Trimming removed 3 bases at V and 4 bases at J, with 13 bases between. CDR1 is SGHTA and CDR2 is FQGNSA in the germline V gene. The CDR3 is made up of 14 amino acids. The CDR3 DNA follows: TGTGCCAGCAGCTTGCGGGATCCCGATTACGAGCAGTACTTC. It specifies CASSLRDPDYEQYF.

This clonotype was counted only a few times. The chain carries TRBV28 and TRBJ1-1; D not resolved. This CDR3 has 14 residues. CDR1 is MDHEN and CDR2 is SYDVKM in the germline V gene. V was pared by 5 bases and J by 0 bases, with 10 bases between. In DNA form, the CDR3 reads TGTGCCAGCAGTCGACATACAATGAACACTGAAGCTTTCTTT. Amino acid sequence: CASSRHTMNTEAFF. Full variable domain (missing parts from reference TRBV28 and TRBJ1-1): DVKVTQSSRYLVKRTGEKVFLECVQDMDHENMFWYRQDPGLGLRLIYFSYDVKMKEKGDIPEGYSVSREKKERFSLILESASTNQTSMYLCASSRHTMNTEAFFGQGTRLTVV.

This clonotype was counted many times. This rearrangement joins TRBV7-8 to TRBJ2-3; weak D call: TRBD2 (6 bases). Per germline, CDR1 SGHVS and CDR2 FQNEAQ. CDR3 length: 15 amino acids. The V and J ends lost 2 bases and 1 base respectively, with 10 bases between them. CDR3 bases: TGTGCCAGCAGCTTATGGGGGGAGGGCACAGATACGCAGTATTTT. It codes for CASSLWGEGTDTQYF.

The chain is built from TRBV28 and TRBJ2-1; D remains unclear. The CDR3 sequence is 15 residues long. V lost 4 bases and J lost 2, with 12 bases in between. Germline V gene sequence: CDR1 MDHEN, CDR2 SYDVKM. The CDR3 region is CASSYRPWAYNEQFF. CDR3 in DNA: TGTGCCAGCAGTTACCGACCCTGGGCCTACAATGAGCAGTTCTTC.

The chain employs TRBV6-5 and TRBJ2-1; TRBD1 aligns across 7 bases. Germline V lookup: CDR1 MNHEY, CDR2 SVGAGI. The CDR3 totals 15 residues. V dropped 4 bases and J dropped 3; count of bases not matched to a gene: 6. The CDR3: CASSFFRDSYNEQFF. The CDR3, as DNA: TGTGCCAGCAGTTTCTTCCGGGACAGCTACAATGAGCAGTTCTTC.

This rearrangement joins TRBV27 to TRBJ1-5, with D perhaps matching TRBD1 (5 bases). The germline V gene encodes CDR1 MNHEY and CDR2 SMNVEV (reference sequence). Trimming stripped 5 bases from V and 10 bases from J, with 18 bases between. There are 14 residues in the CDR3. Here the CDR3 reads CASSPWQGKHPQHF. The DNA of the CDR3 is TGTGCCAGCAGTCCGTGGCAGGGCAAGCATCCCCAGCATTTT.

In its sample, this clonotype was seen many times. The chain uses TRBV28 and TRBJ2-1, with TRBD2 matching 8 bases. V gave up 8 bases and J gave up 4 bases; unmatched junction bases: 10. Germline V CDR1 and CDR2: MDHEN, SYDVKM. The CDR3 sequence is 15 residues long. CDR3 region: CASSTPGLDYNEQFF. As DNA, the CDR3 is TGTGCCAGCTCGACCCCGGGACTAGATTACAATGAGCAGTTCTTC.

The chain couples TRBV7-8 to TRBJ2-2, with TRBD2 matching over 7 bases. Germline values: CDR1 SGHVS, CDR2 FQNEAQ. This CDR3 is built from 13 residues. The CDR3 DNA reads TGTGCTACAAAGGCGGGGGTCACCGGGGAGCTGTTTTTT. Translation: CATKAGVTGELFF.

The chain recombines TRBV7-9 with TRBJ1-2; D not resolved. V was clipped by 6 bases and J by 4 bases, with 9 bases between them. Germline CDR1 SEHNR, CDR2 FQNEAQ (reference sequence). CDR3 length: 12 residues. In nucleotides, the CDR3 is TGTGCCAGCAGACTGCTCATCTATGGCTACACCTTC. Encoded protein: CASRLLIYGYTF.

This clonotype was detected ten times or more. The V and J genes are TRBV7-2 and TRBJ2-3, with D possibly being TRBD1 or TRBD2 (5 bases each). The V gene's germline CDR1 is SGHTA and CDR2 FQGNSA. V lost 0 bases and J lost 4, with 11 bases in between. The CDR3 is 15 residues long. The CDR3 loop reads CASSLAYGAADTQYF. CDR3 DNA sequence: TGTGCCAGCAGCTTAGCGTACGGGGCGGCAGATACGCAGTATTTT.

In this sample, this clonotype turned up once. V gene TRBV20-1 combines with J gene TRBJ2-1, with a tentative D call TRBD2 (6 bases). Germline assignment: CDR1 DFQATT and CDR2 SNEGSKA (reference sequence). Trimming removed 2 bases from V and 8 bases from J, with 16 bases in between. The CDR3 consists of 14 residues. CDR3: CSARPVLAVDEQFF. CDR3 DNA: TGCAGTGCTAGACCGGTACTAGCTGTCGATGAGCAGTTCTTC.

The rearrangement uses TRBV27 and TRBJ2-2; 9 bases map to TRBD1. V lost 6 bases to trimming and J lost 3 bases; unmatched junction nucleotides: 14. The CDR3 extends over 18 amino acids. Germline CDR1 is MNHEY and CDR2 is SMNVEV (reference sequence). CDR3 protein: CASREKVRDRVHTGELFF. CDR3 coding DNA: TGTGCCAGCAGGGAAAAGGTCCGGGACAGGGTCCACACCGGGGAGCTGTTTTTT.

The sample holds a few counts of this clonotype. The CDR3, as DNA: TGTGCCAGCAGTGAACAGGGGTCTCACACTGAAGCTTTCTTT. Encoded protein: CASSEQGSHTEAFF. This chain connects TRBV28 to TRBJ1-1, with 7 nucleotides matching TRBD1. J lost 3 bases, V lost 5 bases, and 6 bases had no gene match. Germline V gene sequence: CDR1 MDHEN, CDR2 SYDVKM. This CDR3 spans 14 amino acids.